The 28 T cell receptor beta chains reported below all come from one sample, sequenced in a study of OX40 agonist ivuxolimab in advanced cancers. Data came from immunoSEQ multiplex PCR; TCRdb stores just in-frame clones and leaves some out. The sample has over 45,000 clones, more than 75% seen once. The specimen comprised CD4+ or CD8+ T cells sorted from blood, sampled in a trial of the OX40 agonist ivuxolimab. Receptor source: an adult with an advanced solid tumor such as melanoma, head and neck, liver or kidney cancer.

The chain has TRBV19 and TRBJ1-1; weak D call: TRBD1 (6 bases). Trimming took 5 bases from V and 12 from J, leaving 19 bases between them. Germline V gives CDR1 LNHDA, CDR2 SQIVND (reference sequence). CDR3 size: 13 residues. The CDR3, as DNA: TGTGCCAGTAGTTCCAACTACAGGGAGTCGACTTTCTTT. Translation gives CASSSNYRESTFF.

The rearrangement uses TRBV9 and TRBJ2-5, with D perhaps being TRBD1 or TRBD2 (6 bases each). This CDR3 region has 16 residues. From germline, CDR1 is SGDLS and CDR2 YYNGEE. V lost 4 bases to trimming and J lost 5 bases, with 21 bases between them. CDR3 residues: CASSPMGLPRGETQYF. CDR3 bases: TGTGCCAGCAGCCCGATGGGACTCCCCAGGGGCGAGACCCAGTACTTC.

This clone came up once. The chain combines TRBV27 with TRBJ2-1; TRBD2 matches at 16 bases. Germline lookup yields CDR1 MNHEY and CDR2 SMNVEV (reference sequence). V lost 7 bases to trimming and J lost 8 bases; unmatched junction nucleotides: 8. This CDR3 is built from 16 residues. The CDR3 spells CASTRPGLAGGHEQFF. CDR3 sequence (DNA): TGTGCCAGCACCCGGCCGGGACTAGCGGGAGGGCATGAGCAGTTCTTC.

The DNA for the CDR3 is TGCGCCAGCAGCTTGAGGGCCCCCCTCCCCGGGGAGCTGTTTTTT. This encodes CASSLRAPLPGELFF. V usage is TRBV5-1 and J usage is TRBJ2-2; D unresolved. The germline CDR1 and CDR2 sequences are SGHRS and YFSETQ. This CDR3 region has 15 residues. V lost 1 base to trimming and J lost 6 bases, with 13 bases between them.

The rearrangement joins TRBV5-1 to TRBJ2-1; D is possibly TRBD2 (6 bases). V lost 0 bases and J 9 bases, leaving 16 bases between the germline ends. This CDR3 is 15 amino acids long. Germline values: CDR1 SGHRS, CDR2 YFSETQ. CDR3 DNA sequence: TGCGCCAGCAGCTTGGCCGGCCGGGGGAACCTTGAGCAGTTCTTC. Protein product: CASSLAGRGNLEQFF.

The chain employs TRBV21-1 and TRBJ2-1; the table's D call, TRBD2, was not checked against the DNA. TRBV21-1 counts as a pseudogene. This CDR3 region has 16 residues. CDR3 nucleotide sequence: TGTGCCACCGGGACTAGCGGGAGGGCGATCAACAATGAGCAGTTCTTC. Translating it yields CATGTSGRAINNEQFF.

This clone was seen a few times. CDR3 protein: CASSLPGGPDQPQHF. The CDR3 DNA is TGTGCCAGCAGTTTGCCTGGGGGACCCGATCAGCCCCAGCATTTT. The chain combines TRBV28 with TRBJ1-5; weak D call: TRBD1 (5 bases). V gave up 3 bases and J gave up 5 bases, with 14 bases separating them. This CDR3 spans 15 amino acids. Germline loops: CDR1 MDHEN, CDR2 SYDVKM.

This rearrangement joins TRBV6-1 to TRBJ1-4, with D possibly TRBD1 on 5 matching bases. V lost 3 bases to trimming and J lost 4 bases, with 15 bases between them. CDR3 length equals 16 residues. CDR1 is MNHNS, CDR2 SASEGT, per germline. The CDR3 nucleotides are TGTGCCAGCAGTGAGAACATTGCAGGGTATAATGAAAAACTGTTTTTT. It translates to CASSENIAGYNEKLFF.

In this sample, this clone turned up once. This chain joins TRBV5-1 and TRBJ1-1, with TRBD1 identical over 7 bases. Losses at the gene ends were 4 bases for V and 4 bases for J; bases not matched to a gene: 4. The CDR3 is 13 residues long. CDR1 and CDR2 from the germline V gene are SGHRS and YFSETQ. The CDR3 DNA follows: TGCGCCAGCAGCACCCCAGGGGGCACTGAAGCTTTCTTT. It encodes CASSTPGGTEAFF.

The rearrangement joins TRBV5-1 to TRBJ2-5, with D maybe TRBD2 (7 bases). Germline V CDR1 and CDR2: SGHRS, YFSETQ. This CDR3 is built from 15 residues. The V gene lost 1 base and the J gene lost 1 base, with 11 bases spanning the gap. The CDR3 region has the DNA TGCGCCAGCAGCTTGAGGGGGGGAGGCCAAGAGACCCAGTACTTC. This encodes CASSLRGGGQETQYF.

The chain combines TRBV19 with TRBJ2-1; D remains ambiguous. CDR3 size: 13 residues. Germline CDR1 is LNHDA and CDR2 is SQIVND (reference sequence). Trimming removed 6 bases from V and 3 bases from J, with 9 bases in between. CDR3 in amino acids: CASRTDDYNEQFF. CDR3 DNA sequence: TGTGCCAGTAGGACTGACGACTACAATGAGCAGTTCTTC.

A few counts support this clone. The rearrangement uses TRBV25-1 and TRBJ2-7; possibly TRBD2 for D (6 bases). The CDR3 has 16 amino acids. CDR1 and CDR2 from the germline V gene are MGHDK and SYGVNS. V lost 3 bases and J lost 0, with 15 bases in between. CDR3 sequence: CASSDPRLVDSYEQYF. CDR3 nucleotides: TGTGCCAGCAGTGACCCTAGACTAGTGGACTCCTACGAGCAGTACTTC.

The chain carries TRBV5-6 and TRBJ2-3; D unclear. This CDR3 comprises 14 residues. V was trimmed by 3 bases and J by 3 bases, leaving 11 bases between them. CDR1 and CDR2 from the germline V gene are SGHDT and YYEEEE. The CDR3 loop reads CASSYNIITDTQYF. CDR3 DNA: TGTGCCAGCAGCTACAATATAATTACAGATACGCAGTATTTT.

The chain has TRBV5-1 and TRBJ1-3; the match to TRBD1 covers 9 bases. The CDR3 covers 15 residues. Trimming cost V 0 bases and J 8 bases; bases outside gene matches: 6. Germline lookup yields CDR1 SGHRS and CDR2 YFSETQ. The CDR3 reads CASSLAGQGFDTIYF. CDR3 nucleotide sequence: TGCGCCAGCAGCTTGGCGGGACAGGGTTTTGACACCATATATTTT.

This chain connects TRBV6-5 to TRBJ2-1; D might be TRBD1 (5 bases). Trimming cost V 10 bases and J 3 bases, with 7 bases left between them. Germline V gene data show CDR1 as MNHEY and CDR2 as SVGAGI. The CDR3 consists of 11 residues. CDR3 sequence: CATRDYNEQFF. CDR3 sequence (DNA): TGTGCCACCAGGGACTACAATGAGCAGTTCTTC.

V usage is TRBV2 and J usage is TRBJ1-1, with unresolved D. In germline, CDR1 is SNHLY, CDR2 FYNNEI. This CDR3 has 14 residues. Between the trimmed V and J ends, which lost 6 bases and 1 base, there was a span of 12 bases. The CDR3 nucleotides read TGTGCCAGCAGACGAAGCCCGACGAACACTGAAGCTTTCTTT. Translation: CASRRSPTNTEAFF.

CDR3 coding DNA: TGTGCCAGCAGCCCTGGGGGGATTAATGAAAAACTGTTTTTT. Its translation is CASSPGGINEKLFF. The chain couples TRBV6-5 to TRBJ1-4; a weak D match, TRBD1 (5 bases). Germline values: CDR1 MNHEY, CDR2 SVGAGI. The CDR3 length is 14 residues. Trimming removed 6 bases from V and 4 bases from J, with 12 bases in between.

This clone was counted only a few times. The genes are TRBV28 and TRBJ1-3; unclear D gene. The germline gives CDR1 MDHEN, CDR2 SYDVKM. The CDR3 is 14 amino acids. With 8 bases removed from V and 0 bases from J, the gap between germline ends came to 11 bases. CDR3 region: CASHLRASGNTIYF. In nucleotides, the CDR3 is TGTGCCAGCCACCTTAGGGCCTCTGGAAACACCATATATTTT.

The rearrangement links TRBV28 to TRBJ2-3; D possibly uses TRBD1 or TRBD2 (5 bases each). The length of the CDR3 is 14 residues. V lost 3 bases to trimming and J lost 7 bases, with 14 bases between them. Germline V CDR1 and CDR2: MDHEN, SYDVKM. The CDR3 DNA sequence: TGTGCCAGCAGTTTCTCTCGGGGCCCAAATACGCAGTATTTT. Amino acid sequence: CASSFSRGPNTQYF. Using reference TRBV28 and TRBJ2-3 for the parts outside the CDR3, the full variable domain is DVKVTQSSRYLVKRTGEKVFLECVQDMDHENMFWYRQDPGLGLRLIYFSYDVKMKEKGDIPEGYSVSREKKERFSLILESASTNQTSMYLCASSFSRGPNTQYFGPGTRLTVL.

The table lists this clone with a count of one. The chain combines TRBV27 with TRBJ2-7; TRBD1 matches 7 bases. With V trimmed by 5 bases and J by 0 bases, 4 bases remained unmatched. Germline CDR1 is MNHEY and CDR2 is SMNVEV (reference sequence). The CDR3 length is 14 residues. CDR3 DNA: TGTGCCAGCAGTAAACAGGGGAGCTCCTACGAGCAGTACTTC. Amino acid sequence: CASSKQGSSYEQYF.

CDR3 residues: CASSLGGTPGYGYTF. DNA for the CDR3: TGTGCCAGCAGCTTAGGCGGAACTCCGGGCTATGGCTACACCTTC. This sequence joins TRBV11-2 and TRBJ1-2; no clear D. The CDR3 totals 15 residues. Deletions cut 1 base from V and 4 bases from J, with 13 bases between. CDR1 and CDR2 from the germline V gene are SGHAT and FQNNGV. The full variable domain, in which reference TRBV11-2 and TRBJ1-2 provide the parts outside the CDR3, is EAGVAQSPRYKIIEKRQSVAFWCNPISGHATLYWYQQILGQGPKLLIQFQNNGVVDDSQLPKDRFSAERLKGVDSTLKIQPAKLEDSAVYLCASSLGGTPGYGYTFGSGTRLTVV.

The chain couples TRBV28 to TRBJ2-1, with 8 bases matching TRBD2. Germline CDR1 and CDR2: MDHEN and SYDVKM. The CDR3 is made up of 15 amino acids. The junction had 8 bases not matched to a gene; V was cut back by 4 bases and J by 6 bases. The CDR3, as DNA: TGTGCCAGCAGTTCCGGGGGTAGCGGGGTCAATGAGCAGTTCTTC. It yields the protein CASSSGGSGVNEQFF.

The chain links TRBV30 to TRBJ2-7, with unresolved D. The V gene lost 5 bases and the J gene lost 1 base, with 12 bases spanning the gap. The CDR3 runs 13 residues. The germline CDR1 and CDR2 sequences are GTSNPN and SVGIG (reference sequence). The CDR3, as DNA: TGTGCCTGGGGAAGGGTAGTGTCCTACGAGCAGTACTTC. It translates to CAWGRVVSYEQYF.

This chain connects TRBV2 to TRBJ1-6; TRBD1 matches at 9 bases. Trimming at V came to 6 bases and at J to 10 bases, leaving 4 bases not matched to a gene. Germline-derived CDR1 and CDR2 are SNHLY and FYNNEI. This CDR3 region has 13 residues. CDR3 DNA: TGTGCCAGCAGGGACAGGGGTAGATCACCCCTCCACTTT. Amino acids: CASRDRGRSPLHF. Based on the CDR3 plus reference TRBV2 and TRBJ1-6, the full variable domain is EPEVTQTPSHQVTQMGQEVILRCVPISNHLYFYWYRQILGQKVEFLVSFYNNEISEKSEIFDDQFSVERPDGSNFTLKIRSTKLEDSAMYFCASRDRGRSPLHFGNGTRLTVT.

V and J are TRBV6-1 and TRBJ1-5; the D gene is possibly TRBD1 (5 bases). The CDR3 has 13 amino acids. The germline V gene encodes CDR1 MNHNS and CDR2 SASEGT. V was pared by 7 bases and J by 5 bases, with 12 bases between. CDR3 coding DNA: TGTGCCAGCAAGAGCAGGGCCGATCAGCCCCAGCATTTT. It codes for CASKSRADQPQHF.

The J gene is TRBJ2-3, the V gene TRBV6-1; a weak D match, TRBD2 (6 bases). The CDR3 sequence is 13 residues long. Germline-derived CDR1 and CDR2 are MNHNS and SASEGT. V was trimmed by 6 bases and J by 5 bases, leaving 12 bases between them. The CDR3 DNA reads as TGTGCCAGCAGGGGACTCCTTAAAGATACGCAGTATTTT. Protein product: CASRGLLKDTQYF.

This chain connects TRBV5-1 to TRBJ2-5, with D uncertain. The germline V gene has CDR1 SGHRS and CDR2 YFSETQ. The CDR3 runs to 12 residues. V was trimmed by 7 bases and J by 2 bases, leaving 9 bases between them. The CDR3 coding sequence is TGCGCCAGCGCCCGGGCGCAAGAGACCCAGTACTTC. It codes for CASARAQETQYF.

This clone was picked up one time. The rearrangement joins TRBV2 to TRBJ1-5; D is unclear. The germline V gene has CDR1 SNHLY and CDR2 FYNNEI. Trimming cost V 1 base and J 7 bases, with 11 bases left between them. The CDR3 totals 14 residues. In DNA form, the CDR3 reads TGTGCCAGCAGTGAAGATGGGATACAGCAGCCCCAGCATTTT. It encodes CASSEDGIQQPQHF.